This T cell receptor (beta chain) emerged from a study of blood T cell repertoires in COVID-19. About the research overall: Italy, Spain and the United States were the sources of the convalescent and acute COVID-19 samples.

Germline V CDR1 and CDR2: SNHLY, FYNNEI. The CDR3 sequence is 14 residues long. V shed 5 bases and J 6 bases; nucleotides not matched to a gene: 5. Participant-reported clinical history was the basis for cohort assignment. Two negative PCRs, clearance, or symptom resolution were required of recovered Cohort 3 donors. In the study's own analysis: Counts of nucleated cells, estimated from reference gene primer amplification, were obtained. The assay was immunoSEQ multiplex PCR, and TCRdb's table has in-frame clones only and misses some. The V and J calls and clone size were taken over from that table, and D and trimming were inferred from the DNA. The top ten hold approximately 5.4% of the sample, which has around 150,000 clones, 75% to 85% seen once.

What was sequenced was PBMCs or T cells enriched from blood (not recorded which). This clonotype was sampled from a man in his forties who had recovered from COVID-19. The genes are TRBV2 and TRBJ1-5, with 9 bases matching TRBD1. The CDR3 loop reads CASSPQGAGQPQHF. The CDR3 DNA sequence: TGTGCCAGCAGTCCACAGGGGGCAGGTCAGCCCCAGCATTTT.